This TCR beta chain was identified in a study of draining lymph node invasion in breast cancer (dated by TCRdb to the early 2020s). Looking at the study overall: A separate targeted assay used bulk TCR-beta CDR3 sequencing to compare sorted memory regulatory T cells with memory conventional CD4 T cells across breast cancer tissues. The separate targeted TCR sequencing covered lymph nodes from five patients, with primary tumors sequenced for three of those patients. Each patient contributed matched non-invaded and tumor-invaded tumor-draining lymph nodes plus the primary tumor, profiled for both Treg and Tconv subsets. Study-wide findings and limitations: The tumor top-100 clone tracking analysis could be carried out in only two patients. The data could not determine whether Treg conversion took place in a particular organ or whether converted Tregs recirculated between nodes and tumor. TCRs shared between the Treg and Tconv subsets were regarded as suggesting, but not proving, a common clonal origin. Across all tissues in the targeted TCR-seq data, Tregs appeared to be more clonally expanded than Tconvs, and both subsets showed lower diversity in tumor than in lymph nodes. Within each tissue, roughly 12-22% of Treg TCRs were also found among Tconvs, a result interpreted as suggesting peripheral Treg induction. Some of the top 100 tumor clones were detected in invaded and non-invaded nodes, suggesting recirculation between tumor and draining nodes.

For memory regulatory T cells, the sort was based on CD4+ CD45RA- CD25high cells. Before staining and sorting, a Miltenyi Pan T Cell isolation kit was used to pre-enrich the T cells. Immunohistochemistry for estrogen receptor, progesterone receptor, HER2 and Ki-67 was used to characterize the primary tumors. Within a few hours after surgery, fresh surgical tissue was processed by cutting the tissue into small fragments. The tissue fragments were enzymatically digested with Liberase TL plus DNase for less than 25 minutes and then passed through a 40-micrometer strainer. After DAPI live/dead staining, cells were sorted on a BD FACS Aria II, reaching roughly 98-99% purity. The sorted cells were lysed in TCL buffer, and a Norgen Single Cell RNA purification kit, including DNase treatment, was used to purify the RNA. The CDR3 sequence holds 15 residues, the cysteine and phenylalanine included. Left in the record is the CDR3 DNA by itself, 45 bases read in frame from the first base. CDR1 and CDR2 (LNHNV, YYDKDF) derive from the germline V gene (reference sequence). Relative to germline, V is missing 6 bases and J is missing 9 bases, with 14 bases of the junction outside any gene match.

Libraries were constructed by bulk RNA-seq. Instrument used: Illumina HiSeq 2500. The original methods were these. For the separate targeted TCR-seq dataset, CDR3 sequences were extracted and quantified from raw reads using MiXCR version 2.1.5 with default parameters. TCR-beta clones in the separate targeted TCR-seq dataset were defined according to the combination of V gene, J gene and CDR3 sequence. The separate targeted TCR-seq dataset was filtered by first dropping clones with fewer than three counts and then keeping only the 90% most strongly expressed clones in each sample. In the separate targeted TCR-seq dataset, Treg-Tconv overlap was calculated per tissue as the number of shared clones divided by the total number of Treg clones, multiplied by 100. TCRdb passed the public sequencing reads through fastp at Q25 and MiXCR, retaining productive beta sequences. Each CDR3 protein gets just one entry, which takes the most common genes and DNA from the rows behind it. Clone size and V and J calls follow TCRdb, not the original study. The sample table shows several hundred distinct CDR3 sequences, and roughly 24% are seen once. The ten biggest clones cover just over 20% of the sample.

With regard to this clonotype: Its antigen is currently not known. One base away there is no much larger clone; base qualities are not given.

The chain employs TRBV15 and TRBJ2-7; the central 10 bases match TRBD1. The sequenced sample consisted of sorted memory Tregs from the tumor. In the paper's terms, the cell subset or site label means: CD45RA-negative sorted CD4+ T cells (memory Tconv or effector/memory Treg). The receptor was derived from a female donor with luminal breast cancer. For the CDR3, the sequence is CATSSVPGTGAPQYF. In nucleotides, the sequence is TGTGCCACCAGTAGCGTTCCTGGGACAGGGGCCCCGCAGTACTTC.